This passage covers 30 T cell receptor beta chains from one sample sequenced in a study of T cells in Graves' hyperthyroidism and ophthalmopathy. Amplified TCR beta CDR3 regions derived from RNA transcripts. The HTBI set primed first-round TCR CDR3 RT-PCR. MiXCR, applied by TCRdb to the multiplex PCR reads, yields one record per CDR3 protein. The sample lists over 650,000 distinct CDR3 sequences, 45% seen once, with less than 9% in the top ten. Sequencing was performed on peripheral blood or thyroid tissue (not recorded which). These receptors came from an adult man with Graves' disease, either hyperthyroidism or ophthalmopathy (not recorded which).

This clonotype has a handful of counts. V and J are TRBV20-1 and TRBJ2-5; 7 bases are shared with TRBD2. V lost 1 base and J lost 1; bases outside the gene matches: 9. Germline V gene lookup returns CDR1 DFQATT and CDR2 SNEGSKA (reference sequence). This CDR3 contains 16 residues. The CDR3 protein is CSARVASGKIQETQYF. CDR3 bases: TGCAGTGCTAGAGTGGCTAGCGGAAAGATCCAAGAGACCCAGTACTTC.

This clonotype was picked up a small number of times. CDR3 DNA sequence: TGTGCCAGTAGTACCCGGACAGGTGGCAATCAGCCCCAGCATTTT. Its protein is CASSTRTGGNQPQHF. This sequence joins TRBV19 and TRBJ1-5; 7 bases match TRBD1. V shed 4 bases and J 2 bases; nucleotides not matched to a gene: 5. Germline CDR1 LNHDA, CDR2 SQIVND (reference sequence). There are 15 residues in the CDR3.

V and J are TRBV25-1 and TRBJ1-1; tentatively, D is TRBD1 (5 bases). From germline, CDR1 is MGHDK and CDR2 SYGVNS. This CDR3 contains 18 residues. Trimming removed 4 bases at V and 1 base at J, with 22 bases between. The CDR3 loop reads CASSARDLGRQTNTEAFF. CDR3 nucleotide sequence: TGTGCCAGCAGTGCTAGAGATCTAGGTAGACAGACGAACACTGAAGCTTTCTTT.

The genes are TRBV2 and TRBJ1-6, with D tentatively TRBD1 (6 bases). Germline V gene data show CDR1 as SNHLY and CDR2 as FYNNEI. Trimming shortened V by 6 bases and J by 6 bases, and 12 bases separated the two germline ends. This CDR3 comprises 14 residues. The CDR3 here is CASRPGGSNSPLHF. CDR3 coding DNA: TGTGCCAGCAGACCCGGGGGCAGTAATTCACCCCTCCACTTT.

This clonotype was observed at least ten times. The chain employs TRBV15 and TRBJ2-5, with 14 bases identical to TRBD2. Trimming removed 6 bases from V and 4 bases from J; junction bases left unmatched: 4. The CDR3 covers 15 residues. Germline CDR1 LNHNV, CDR2 YYDKDF (reference sequence). The DNA for the CDR3 is TGTGCCACCAGTCCGGGACTAGCGGGAGTAGAGACCCAGTACTTC. It specifies CATSPGLAGVETQYF.

This clonotype is a singleton in its sample. This sequence may be a read error, since a much larger clone differs from it by one base. The chain links TRBV7-2 to TRBJ1-4, with a possible D match to TRBD1 (6 bases). Germline V gene lookup returns CDR1 SGHTA and CDR2 FQGNSA. This CDR3 has 16 amino acids. The CDR3, as DNA: TGTGCCAGCAGCTTAGACAGGGCGGAAACTAATGGAAAACTGTTTTTT. It specifies CASSLDRAETNGKLFF.

The rearrangement uses TRBV2 and TRBJ1-4, with 9 positions matching TRBD1. The CDR3 runs to 12 residues. The V gene's germline CDR1 is SNHLY and CDR2 FYNNEI. The trim removed 10 bases at V and 8 bases at J, leaving 5 bases unmatched. In DNA, the CDR3 is TGTGCCACGGGACAGGGTAGAGAAAAACTGTTTTTT. It codes for CATGQGREKLFF.

Only one count was recorded for this clonotype. This chain joins TRBV7-9 and TRBJ2-5; 15 bases line up with TRBD2. Unmatched junction bases numbered 10, after V lost 3 bases and J lost 5 bases. The V gene's germline CDR1 is SEHNR and CDR2 FQNEAQ (reference sequence). The CDR3 is made up of 18 amino acids. This chain's CDR3 is CASSFLGLAGGPMETQYF. The CDR3 region has the DNA TGTGCCAGCAGCTTCCTCGGACTAGCGGGGGGGCCGATGGAGACCCAGTACTTC.

This clonotype occurred once. The gene calls are TRBV10-3 and TRBJ2-5; tentatively, D is TRBD1 or TRBD2 (5 bases each). Germline loops: CDR1 ENHRY, CDR2 SYGVKD. There are 11 residues in the CDR3. CDR3 DNA: TGTGCTTTGGGGGTTGGGGAGACCCAGTACTTC. This codes for CALGVGETQYF.

The gene calls are TRBV12-3 or TRBV12-4 and TRBJ2-5, with 8 bases fitting TRBD1. The CDR3 has 13 residues. V dropped 7 bases and J dropped 5; count of bases not matched to a gene: 6. The CDR3 DNA reads TGTGCCAGCAACCAACAGGGGGGCGAGACCCAGTACTTC. Translating it yields CASNQQGGETQYF.

This clonotype was observed once. The chain recombines TRBV29-1 with TRBJ1-1, with D unclear. V lost 4 bases, J lost 14 bases, and 8 bases lay in between. The germline CDR1 and CDR2 sequences are SQVTM and ANQGSEA. The CDR3 is made up of 8 amino acids. The CDR3 nucleotides read TGCAGCGTTGTTTCGGGGTTCTTT. Its protein product is CSVVSGFF.

Turning to this clonotype: The junction shows a germline mismatch at one end, possibly a read error. J is TRBJ1-5 and V is TRBV20-1; possible D gene TRBD1, 6 bases. Germline V gives CDR1 DFQATT, CDR2 SNEGSKA (reference sequence). The CDR3 spans 13 residues. In DNA form, the CDR3 reads TGCAGTGCATTACAGGGTCCCAATCAGTCCCAGCATTTT. It is translated as CSALQGPNQSQHF.

This clonotype was counted between two and nine times. This chain links TRBV9 with TRBJ2-7; no firm D call. The V end was cut by 3 bases, the J end by 0 bases, with 10 bases between. The CDR3 sequence is 14 residues long. CDR1 and CDR2 from the germline V gene are SGDLS and YYNGEE. CDR3 protein: CASSASLLSYEQYF. CDR3 DNA sequence: TGTGCCAGCAGCGCCTCTTTGCTCTCCTACGAGCAGTACTTC.

The chain couples TRBV7-6 to TRBJ2-7, with 8 bases that match TRBD1. The trim removed 5 bases at V and 7 bases at J, leaving 7 bases unmatched. Germline lookup yields CDR1 SGHVS and CDR2 FNYEAQ. The CDR3 extends over 13 amino acids. CDR3 DNA: TGTGCCAGCAGCGAGACAGGGGTTGGAGAGCAGTACTTC. Protein product: CASSETGVGEQYF.

The chain combines TRBV6-5 with TRBJ2-7, with D hard to call. CDR1 MNHEY and CDR2 SVGAGI come from the germline V gene. CDR3 length: 12 residues. V lost 8 bases and J lost 2, with 10 bases in between. The CDR3 loop is CASLGLPYEQYF. The DNA for the CDR3 is TGTGCCAGCCTGGGTCTGCCCTACGAGCAGTACTTC.

V gene TRBV7-2 combines with J gene TRBJ2-7; tentatively, D is TRBD1 (6 bases). V lost 7 bases and J 4 bases, leaving 17 bases between the germline ends. Germline V gives CDR1 SGHTA, CDR2 FQGNSA. This CDR3 spans 14 amino acids. The CDR3 nucleotides read TGTGCCAGCACCCCGGGCAGGGGTAAATACGAGCAGTACTTC. Protein product: CASTPGRGKYEQYF. Based on the CDR3 plus reference TRBV7-2 and TRBJ2-7, the full variable domain is GAGVSQSPSNKVTEKGKDVELRCDPISGHTALYWYRQSLGQGLEFLIYFQGNSAPDKSGLPSDRFSAERTGGSVSTLTIQRTQQEDSAVYLCASTPGRGKYEQYFGPGTRLTVT.

This clonotype was picked up a small number of times. CDR3 nucleotide sequence: TGTGCCAGCAGCAGGCGAAGCCAAGAGACCCAGTACTTC. The encoded protein is CASSRRSQETQYF. The chain is built from TRBV7-9 and TRBJ2-5; no definite D call. The CDR3 totals 13 residues. V shed 5 bases and J shed 1 base, with 8 bases lying between them. Germline lookup yields CDR1 SEHNR and CDR2 FQNEAQ (reference sequence).

Points on this clonotype: A much more abundant neighbour one base away suggests this may be a read error. The chain carries TRBV9 and TRBJ2-5; D is perhaps TRBD2 (5 bases). This CDR3 has 13 amino acids. Germline lookup yields CDR1 SGDLS and CDR2 YYNGEE. The CDR3 region has the DNA TGTGCCAGCAGGCTAGCCGCTCAAGAGACCAAGTACTTC. This sequence encodes CASRLAAQETKYF.

This clonotype was seen more than once but under ten times. The V gene is TRBV7-9, the J gene TRBJ2-6; 10 positions agree with TRBD1. Trimming at V came to 5 bases and at J to 0 bases, leaving 7 bases not matched to a gene. Germline lookup yields CDR1 SEHNR and CDR2 FQNEAQ (reference sequence). The CDR3 is 18 amino acids. The CDR3 DNA is TGTGCCAGCAGCAGGGCCGGGACAGGGGTCTCTGGGGCCAACGTCCTGACTTTC. Its translation: CASSRAGTGVSGANVLTF. Using reference TRBV7-9 and TRBJ2-6 for the parts outside the CDR3, the full variable domain is DTGVSQNPRHKITKRGQNVTFRCDPISEHNRLYWYRQTLGQGPEFLTYFQNEAQLEKSRLLSDRFSAERPKGSFSTLEIQRTEQGDSAMYLCASSRAGTGVSGANVLTFGAGSRLTVL.

This clonotype was observed many times. The V call is TRBV29-1, the J call TRBJ1-1; no reliable D call. V was cut by 5 bases and J by 10 bases, with 11 bases left in between. Germline CDR1 and CDR2: SQVTM and ANQGSEA. The CDR3 totals 10 residues. The CDR3 DNA follows: TGCAGCGTTAGATCCGTGCTAGCTTTCTTT. Translating it yields CSVRSVLAFF.

The J gene is TRBJ2-5, the V gene TRBV24-1; perhaps D is TRBD1 or TRBD2 (5 bases each). Germline V gene lookup returns CDR1 KGHDR and CDR2 SFDVKD. The V end lost 4 bases, the J end lost 13 bases, and 15 bases lay between the germline ends. The CDR3 contains 12 residues. The CDR3 reads CATSEGDDSVYF. Written as DNA, the CDR3 is TGTGCCACCAGTGAGGGGGACGACTCCGTGTACTTC.

This clonotype has a count of ten or more. The gene calls are TRBV7-8 and TRBJ1-2; D is ambiguous. CDR1 and CDR2 (germline): SGHVS, FQNEAQ. Trimming removed 0 bases at V and 8 bases at J, with 10 bases between. The CDR3 sequence is 13 residues long. In DNA, the CDR3 is TGTGCCAGCAGCTTAGCTCCGGGGTCCGGCTACACCTTC. Protein sequence: CASSLAPGSGYTF.

The CDR3 DNA reads TGTGCCAGCAGCTTCTCGGATAACTATGGCTACACCTTC. Translation: CASSFSDNYGYTF. The gene calls are TRBV7-8 and TRBJ1-2; no definite D call. This CDR3 is 13 amino acids long. CDR1 and CDR2 from the germline V gene are SGHVS and FQNEAQ. V was cut by 3 bases and J by 1 base, with 6 bases left in between.

J is TRBJ1-4 and V is TRBV10-3, with D tentatively TRBD1 (6 bases). The CDR3 consists of 13 residues. With 6 bases removed from V and 5 bases from J, the gap between germline ends came to 10 bases. Per germline, CDR1 ENHRY and CDR2 SYGVKD. The DNA for the CDR3 is TGTGCCATCAGGGATAGGGGGAATGAAAAACTGTTTTTT. It yields the protein CAIRDRGNEKLFF.

Points on this clonotype: The germline gene is not matched at one end of the junction; a read error may be the cause. CDR3 sequence: CASSLRLAGVYEQHF. DNA for the CDR3: TGTGCCAGCAGCCTCCGACTAGCGGGAGTTTACGAGCAGCACTTC. The rearrangement joins TRBV9 to TRBJ2-7; 12 bases match TRBD2. The CDR3 sequence is 15 residues long. The germline V gene encodes CDR1 SGDLS and CDR2 YYNGEE. Filled out from reference TRBV9 and TRBJ2-7, the complete variable domain reads DSGVTQTPKHLITATGQRVTLRCSPRSGDLSVYWYQQSLDQGLQFLIQYYNGEERAKGNILERFSAQQFPDLHSELNLSSLELGDSALYFCASSLRLAGVYEQHFGPGTRLTVT.

In its sample, this clonotype was seen many times. The chain couples TRBV24-1 to TRBJ1-1; 8 nucleotides align to TRBD1. The trim removed 3 bases at V and 4 bases at J, leaving 6 bases unmatched. The CDR3 consists of 15 residues. Per the germline V gene, CDR1 is KGHDR and CDR2 is SFDVKD. CDR3 sequence (DNA): TGTGCCACCAGTGATGGACAGGGCGGGGGCACTGAAGCTTTCTTT. Its protein is CATSDGQGGGTEAFF.

The V call is TRBV11-2, the J call TRBJ1-1, with D possibly being TRBD1 (6 bases). Germline CDR1 SGHAT, CDR2 FQNNGV. CDR3 length: 15 amino acids. Trimming stripped 5 bases from V and 0 bases from J, with 13 bases between. The CDR3 spells CASSARDTLNTEAFF. The CDR3 coding sequence is TGTGCCAGCAGCGCTAGGGACACTCTGAACACTGAAGCTTTCTTT. The full variable domain, in which reference TRBV11-2 and TRBJ1-1 provide the parts outside the CDR3, is EAGVAQSPRYKIIEKRQSVAFWCNPISGHATLYWYQQILGQGPKLLIQFQNNGVVDDSQLPKDRFSAERLKGVDSTLKIQPAKLEDSAVYLCASSARDTLNTEAFFGQGTRLTVV.

This clonotype showed up just a few times. The rearrangement links TRBV9 to TRBJ1-2; D remains unclear. Trimming took 0 bases from V and 3 from J, leaving 12 bases between them. The CDR3 has 15 residues. Germline CDR1 reads SGDLS; CDR2 reads YYNGEE. Written as DNA, the CDR3 is TGTGCCAGCAGCGTAGAATCGATGTGGGACTATGGCTACACCTTC. Translation gives CASSVESMWDYGYTF.

The V gene is TRBV7-2, the J gene TRBJ2-5; TRBD1 matches at 7 bases. The CDR3 runs to 14 residues. V trimming: 5 bases; J trimming: 5 bases; junction bases outside the gene matches: 8. Germline CDR1 SGHTA, CDR2 FQGNSA. The DNA of the CDR3 is TGTGCCAGCAGCCCAGAAGGGGGCTGGGAGACCCAGTACTTC. Protein product: CASSPEGGWETQYF. The variable domain in full, with the rest retrieved from reference TRBV7-2 and TRBJ2-5, is GAGVSQSPSNKVTEKGKDVELRCDPISGHTALYWYRQSLGQGLEFLIYFQGNSAPDKSGLPSDRFSAERTGGSVSTLTIQRTQQEDSAVYLCASSPEGGWETQYFGPGTRLLVL.

The V and J genes are TRBV7-9 and TRBJ1-5, with D possibly matching TRBD1 (6 bases). There are 15 residues in the CDR3. Deletions cut 5 bases from V and 3 bases from J, with 14 bases between. Germline V CDR1 and CDR2: SEHNR, FQNEAQ (reference sequence). CDR3 bases: TGTGCCAGCAGCCCACTTGGACAGCCCAATCAGCCCCAGCATTTT. Amino acids: CASSPLGQPNQPQHF. Filled out from reference TRBV7-9 and TRBJ1-5, the complete variable domain reads DTGVSQNPRHKITKRGQNVTFRCDPISEHNRLYWYRQTLGQGPEFLTYFQNEAQLEKSRLLSDRFSAERPKGSFSTLEIQRTEQGDSAMYLCASSPLGQPNQPQHFGDGTRLSIL.